This TCR beta chain was documented in a study of cytomegalovirus exposure and HLA in healthy donors. Overall study context: From donors who were HLA-typed, an early data release held 81 million or so unique TCRs. For the roughly 390 genotyped donors, 75% to 90% fell within the Caucasian-associated ancestry cluster.

The CDR3 spans 19 residues. Germline loops: CDR1 SGHAT, CDR2 FQNNGV. Trimming removed 5 bases from V and 2 bases from J; junction bases left unmatched: 13. The study ran its PCR with 60 Vbeta and 13 Jbeta primers. The repertoire was sequenced with immunoSEQ multiplex PCR; TCRdb's copy has only in-frame clones and lacks some. The table records 200,000 to 250,000 clones, roughly 80% of them present only once. Notes on this clone: Its antigen remains unknown.

Study-wide points: Common viral pathogens (according to a later analysis) appeared linked to several of the most significant clusters. An analysis that came later showed most CMV-associated TCR beta chains appearing HLA-restricted.

Sequencing was performed on PBMCs. The receptor's source is a man aged 25 to 40 in good health and CMV-seronegative. The chain couples TRBV11-2 to TRBJ2-7, with 15 nucleotides matching TRBD2. The CDR3: CASSPKAGTSGGTPYEQYF. The DNA of the CDR3 is TGTGCCAGCAGCCCCAAGGCCGGGACTAGCGGGGGGACACCCTACGAGCAGTACTTC.